The 14 T cell receptor beta chains reported below all come from one sample, sequenced in a study of T cells after yellow fever vaccination. TCRdb recomputed calls from the 5' RACE reads with MiXCR, one row per CDR3 protein. The sample contains 100,000 to 150,000 distinct CDR3 sequences, 8.9% of which appear only once. The sample was CD8+ T cells sorted from PBMCs, taken on the day of the yellow fever booster vaccination. These receptors were collected from a man in his late teens or twenties who received the YFV17D yellow fever vaccine.

This clonotype was seen a handful of times. The rearrangement joins TRBV6-1 to TRBJ2-1; TRBD1 matches at 7 bases. The CDR3 runs 15 residues. V lost 2 bases, J lost 5 bases, and 6 bases stayed unmatched. Germline V lookup: CDR1 MNHNS, CDR2 SASEGT. This CDR3 reads CASSEFGQVNNEQFF. For the CDR3, the DNA is TGTGCCAGCAGTGAATTCGGACAGGTCAACAATGAGCAGTTCTTC.

This clonotype was picked up many times. The chain links TRBV6-4 to TRBJ2-7; possibly TRBD1 or TRBD2 for D (5 bases each). CDR3 length equals 14 residues. CDR1 is MRHNA, CDR2 SNTAGT, per germline. V was pared by 8 bases and J by 5 bases, with 19 bases between. DNA for the CDR3: TGTGCCAGCCCGACCAGGGAGAGAAAGGACGAGCAGTACGTC. Its protein is CASPTRERKDEQYV.

A few counts support this clonotype. V usage is TRBV12-3 or TRBV12-4 and J usage is TRBJ1-1; possible D gene TRBD1, 6 bases. This CDR3 is 15 amino acids long. Trimming removed 5 bases at V and 0 bases at J, with 13 bases between. CDR3 DNA: TGTGCCAGCAGTACCAGGGACACCATGAACACTGAAGCTTTCTTT. It specifies CASSTRDTMNTEAFF.

This chain joins TRBV9 and TRBJ1-2; possible D gene TRBD1, 5 bases. The CDR3 has 15 amino acids. Trimming removed 3 bases from V and 0 bases from J, with 12 bases in between. Germline V gene sequence: CDR1 SGDLS, CDR2 YYNGEE. CDR3 residues: CASSAAGVTNYGYTF. The CDR3 DNA reads TGTGCCAGCAGCGCCGCGGGGGTTACTAACTATGGCTACACCTTC.

The chain carries TRBV7-3 and TRBJ2-3, with a possible D match to TRBD2 (6 bases). Trimming removed 4 bases at V and 0 bases at J, with 17 bases between. In germline, CDR1 is SGHTA, CDR2 FQGTGA. The CDR3 consists of 17 residues. The CDR3 DNA reads TGTGCCAGCAGCTCCCACAGGTCGCTAGCGAGCACAGATACGCAGTATTTT. Its protein is CASSSHRSLASTDTQYF.

The rearrangement joins TRBV20-1 to TRBJ1-1; 9 nucleotides align to TRBD1. The germline gives CDR1 DFQATT, CDR2 SNEGSKA (reference sequence). CDR3 length: 14 amino acids. J was trimmed by 4 bases and V by 5 bases; bases with no gene match: 8. The CDR3 sequence is CSAPPGTGTTEAFF. CDR3 sequence (DNA): TGCAGTGCTCCTCCCGGGACAGGGACCACTGAAGCTTTCTTT.

The chain recombines TRBV7-9 with TRBJ1-2; 7 nucleotides align to TRBD1. CDR3 length equals 15 residues. The V gene end was trimmed by 1 base and the J gene end by 4 bases; junction bases not matched to a gene: 6. In germline, CDR1 is SEHNR, CDR2 FQNEAQ (reference sequence). CDR3: CASSLGTGEGYGYTF. In nucleotides, the CDR3 is TGTGCCAGCAGCTTAGGAACAGGGGAGGGCTATGGCTACACCTTC.

V and J are TRBV7-3 and TRBJ2-3, with D hard to call. Trimming pared 5 bases from V and 2 bases from J, leaving 8 bases between. This CDR3 has 13 amino acids. Germline V gene data show CDR1 as SGHTA and CDR2 as FQGTGA. The chain's CDR3 is CASSGENTDTQYF. The CDR3 DNA reads as TGTGCCAGCAGCGGGGAAAACACAGATACGCAGTATTTT. The whole variable domain, remainder taken from reference TRBV7-3 and TRBJ2-3, is GAGVSQTPSNKVTEKGKYVELRCDPISGHTALYWYRQSLGQGPEFLIYFQGTGAADDSGLPNDRFFAVRPEGSVSTLKIQRTERGDSAVYLCASSGENTDTQYFGPGTRLTVL.

This chain links TRBV6-5 with TRBJ2-1; weak D call: TRBD2 (6 bases). This CDR3 is built from 15 residues. Trimming took off 2 bases at V and 0 bases at J, with 8 bases between the two ends. Germline assignment: CDR1 MNHEY and CDR2 SVGAGI. CDR3 amino acids: CASSYGTPSYNEQFF. CDR3 coding DNA: TGTGCCAGCAGTTACGGGACTCCCTCCTACAATGAGCAGTTCTTC.

This clonotype came up many times. The gene calls are TRBV7-8 and TRBJ2-3; TRBD2 matches at 9 bases. Germline V gene data show CDR1 as SGHVS and CDR2 as FQNEAQ. The CDR3 loop spans 15 amino acids. V dropped 2 bases and J dropped 6; count of bases not matched to a gene: 6. The CDR3 nucleotides are TGTGCCAGCAGCTTACGAGCGGGGGGCCGGGATACGCAGTATTTT. This encodes CASSLRAGGRDTQYF.

This clonotype was seen a few times. The chain's CDR3 is CARRGPGVYEQYF. The DNA for the CDR3 is TGCGCCAGAAGGGGGCCAGGGGTCTACGAGCAGTACTTC. This chain uses TRBV23-1 with TRBJ2-7; TRBD1 agrees at 7 bases. TRBV23-1 has ORF status, its function being uncertain. This CDR3 has 13 amino acids. V was pared by 9 bases and J by 3 bases, with 8 bases of the junction left unmatched.

This clonotype was recorded once. V gene TRBV5-1 combines with J gene TRBJ2-5; possible D gene TRBD1, 6 bases. Germline V gene sequence: CDR1 SGHRS, CDR2 YFSETQ. This CDR3 contains 15 residues. Trimming stripped 1 base from V and 5 bases from J, with 15 bases between. DNA for the CDR3: TGCGCCAGCAGCTTGCTAAACAGGGTTGATGAGACCCAGTACTTC. The encoded protein is CASSLLNRVDETQYF. The full variable domain, in which reference TRBV5-1 and TRBJ2-5 provide the parts outside the CDR3, is KAGVTQTPRYLIKTRGQQVTLSCSPISGHRSVSWYQQTPGQGLQFLFEYFSETQRNKGNFPGRFSGRQFSNSRSEMNVSTLELGDSALYLCASSLLNRVDETQYFGPGTRLLVL.

The chain links TRBV4-3 to TRBJ1-6; 9 positions match TRBD1. The ends lost 1 base at V and 7 bases at J; junction bases unmatched: 2. This CDR3 has 15 amino acids. The germline V gene encodes CDR1 LGHNA and CDR2 YSLEER. CDR3 coding DNA: TGCGCCAGCAGCCAAGGGACAGGGGCCAATTCACCCCTCCACTTT. It yields the protein CASSQGTGANSPLHF.

The rearrangement uses TRBV7-9 and TRBJ1-5; a possible D gene is TRBD1 (6 bases). The V end lost 5 bases, the J end lost 0 bases, and 11 bases lay between the germline ends. CDR1 SEHNR and CDR2 FQNEAQ come from the germline V gene (reference sequence). This CDR3 contains 15 residues. CDR3 sequence reads: CASSPQGYSNQPQHF. The CDR3 DNA is TGTGCCAGCAGCCCTCAGGGGTATAGCAATCAGCCCCAGCATTTT.